This TCR beta chain is from a study of shared clonotypes between healthy human individuals. Produced via immunoSEQ multiplex PCR; TCRdb's table is partial and in-frame only. The table has some 100,000 clones, 55% to 70% seen once. The V gene's germline CDR1 is MGHDK and CDR2 SYGVNS. The trim removed 10 bases at V and 3 bases at J, leaving 11 bases unmatched. The CDR3 length is 15 residues. The donor cohort consisted entirely of Caucasian adults residing in Nashville, Tennessee. The J gene is TRBJ2-1, the V gene TRBV25-1, with TRBD2 identical over 8 bases. Material: memory CD8+ T cells sorted from blood. The subset was: CD45RO+ cells pooled with CCR7-negative TemRA cells. The TCR originated in a woman aged 30 to 39 in good health. CDR3 coding DNA: TGTGCCACCAGGGAGGGAACTAGCGGCTACAATGAGCAGTTCTTC. As protein: CATREGTSGYNEQFF. The complete variable domain, with remaining parts taken from reference TRBV25-1 and TRBJ2-1, reads EADIYQTPRYLVIGTGKKITLECSQTMGHDKMYWYQQDPGMELHLIHYSYGVNSTEKGDLSSESTVSRIRTEHFPLTLESARPSHTSQYLCATREGTSGYNEQFFGPGTRLTVL.